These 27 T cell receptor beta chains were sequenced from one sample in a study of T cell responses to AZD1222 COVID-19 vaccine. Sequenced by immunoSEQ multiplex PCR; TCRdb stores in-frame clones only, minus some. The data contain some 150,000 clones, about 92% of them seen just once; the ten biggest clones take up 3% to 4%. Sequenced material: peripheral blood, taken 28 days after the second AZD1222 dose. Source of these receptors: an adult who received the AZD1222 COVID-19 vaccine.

The CDR3 DNA reads TGTGCCGTCACCCGAGGGGGGGGCGGTAGGCATGCTTTCTTT. Protein sequence: CAVTRGGGGRHAFF. The rearrangement joins TRBV30 to TRBJ1-1; maybe TRBD1 (6 bases). V was trimmed by 8 bases and J by 11 bases, leaving 27 bases between them. This CDR3 spans 14 amino acids. CDR1 and CDR2 (germline): GTSNPN, SVGIG (reference sequence).

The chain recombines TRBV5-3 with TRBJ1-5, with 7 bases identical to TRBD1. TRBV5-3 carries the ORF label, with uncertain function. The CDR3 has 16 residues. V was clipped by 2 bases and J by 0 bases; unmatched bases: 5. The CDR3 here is CARSLQGRYSNQPQHF. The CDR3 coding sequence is TGTGCCAGAAGCTTACAGGGGAGGTATAGCAATCAGCCCCAGCATTTT.

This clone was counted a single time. The CDR3 nucleotides read TGCGCCAGCAGCTGGACAGGGACGAAAAATGAGCAGTTCTTC. It codes for CASSWTGTKNEQFF. The V and J genes are TRBV5-1 and TRBJ2-1, with TRBD1 matching 8 bases. The V gene end was trimmed by 3 bases and the J gene end by 7 bases; junction bases not matched to a gene: 6. CDR3 length: 14 residues. Per the germline V gene, CDR1 is SGHRS and CDR2 is YFSETQ.

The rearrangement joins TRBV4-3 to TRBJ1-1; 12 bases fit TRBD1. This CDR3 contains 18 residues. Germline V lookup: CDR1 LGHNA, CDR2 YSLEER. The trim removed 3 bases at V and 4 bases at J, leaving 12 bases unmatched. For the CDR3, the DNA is TGCGCCAGCAGCCACTTACCGGGACAGGGGGCTATGGGCACTGAAGCTTTCTTT. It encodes CASSHLPGQGAMGTEAFF.

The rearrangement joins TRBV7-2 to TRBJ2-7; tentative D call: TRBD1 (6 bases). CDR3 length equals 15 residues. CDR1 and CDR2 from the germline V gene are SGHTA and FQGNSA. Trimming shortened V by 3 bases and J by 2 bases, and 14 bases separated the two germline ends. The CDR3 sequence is CASSLRNPGAYEQYF. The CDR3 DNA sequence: TGTGCCAGCAGCTTGCGCAACCCAGGGGCCTACGAGCAGTACTTC.

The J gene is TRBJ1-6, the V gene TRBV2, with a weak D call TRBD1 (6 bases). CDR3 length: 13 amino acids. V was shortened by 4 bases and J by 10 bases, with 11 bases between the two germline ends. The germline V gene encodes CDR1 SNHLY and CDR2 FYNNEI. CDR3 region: CASSAGGGSPLHF. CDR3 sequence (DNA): TGTGCCAGCAGTGCTGGGGGCGGATCACCCCTCCACTTT.

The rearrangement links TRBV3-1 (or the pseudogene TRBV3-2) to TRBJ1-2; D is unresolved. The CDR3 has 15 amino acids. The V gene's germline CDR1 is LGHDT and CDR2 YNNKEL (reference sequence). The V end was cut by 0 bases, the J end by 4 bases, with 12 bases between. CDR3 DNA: TGTGCCAGCAGCCAAGACCCCCGGGTGAGCTATGGCTACACCTTC. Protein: CASSQDPRVSYGYTF.

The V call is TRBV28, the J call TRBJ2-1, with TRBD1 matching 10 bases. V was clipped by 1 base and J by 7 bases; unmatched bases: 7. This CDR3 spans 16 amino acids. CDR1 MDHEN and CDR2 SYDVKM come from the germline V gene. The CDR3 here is CASSLFRTGGFNEQFF. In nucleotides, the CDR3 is TGTGCCAGCAGTTTATTTAGGACAGGGGGTTTTAATGAGCAGTTCTTC.

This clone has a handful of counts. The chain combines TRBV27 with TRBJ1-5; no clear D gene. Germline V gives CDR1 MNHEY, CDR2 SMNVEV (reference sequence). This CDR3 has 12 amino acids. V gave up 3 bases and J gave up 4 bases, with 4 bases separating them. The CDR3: CASSFPNQPQHF. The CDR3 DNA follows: TGTGCCAGCAGTTTTCCGAATCAGCCCCAGCATTTT.

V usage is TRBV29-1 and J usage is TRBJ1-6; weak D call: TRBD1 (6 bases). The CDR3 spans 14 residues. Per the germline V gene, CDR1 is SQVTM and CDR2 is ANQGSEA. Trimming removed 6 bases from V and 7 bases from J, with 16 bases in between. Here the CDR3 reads CSVAEQGLNSPLHF. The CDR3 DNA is TGCAGCGTCGCCGAACAGGGTTTGAATTCACCCCTCCACTTT. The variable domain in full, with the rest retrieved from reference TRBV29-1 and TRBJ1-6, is SAVISQKPSRDICQRGTSLTIQCQVDSQVTMMFWYRQQPGQSLTLIATANQGSEATYESGFVIDKFPISRPNLTFSTLTVSNMSPEDSSIYLCSVAEQGLNSPLHFGNGTRLTVT.

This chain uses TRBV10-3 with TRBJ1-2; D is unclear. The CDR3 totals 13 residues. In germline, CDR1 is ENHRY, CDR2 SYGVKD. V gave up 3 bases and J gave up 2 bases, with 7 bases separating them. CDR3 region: CAISENENYGYTF. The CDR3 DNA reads TGTGCCATCAGTGAAAATGAGAACTATGGCTACACCTTC.

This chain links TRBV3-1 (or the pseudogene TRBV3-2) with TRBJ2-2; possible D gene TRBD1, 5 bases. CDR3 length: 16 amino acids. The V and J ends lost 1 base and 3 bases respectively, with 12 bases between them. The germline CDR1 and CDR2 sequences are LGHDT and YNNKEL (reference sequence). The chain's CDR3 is CASSQGRTSDTGELFF. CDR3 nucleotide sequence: TGTGCCAGCAGCCAAGGTAGGACATCAGACACCGGGGAGCTGTTTTTT.

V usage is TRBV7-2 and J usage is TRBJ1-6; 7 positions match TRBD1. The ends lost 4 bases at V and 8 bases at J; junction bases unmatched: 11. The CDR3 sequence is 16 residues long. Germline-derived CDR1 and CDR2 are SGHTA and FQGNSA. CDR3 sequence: CASSYYGTDRHSPLHF. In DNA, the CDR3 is TGTGCCAGCAGCTACTACGGGACAGATCGTCATTCACCCCTCCACTTT.

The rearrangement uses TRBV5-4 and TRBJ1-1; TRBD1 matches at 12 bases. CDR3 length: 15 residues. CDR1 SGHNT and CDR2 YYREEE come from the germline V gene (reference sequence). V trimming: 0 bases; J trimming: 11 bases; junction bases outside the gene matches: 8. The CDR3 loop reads CASSLAGGQGARAFF. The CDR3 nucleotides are TGTGCCAGCAGCTTGGCAGGGGGACAGGGGGCTCGGGCTTTCTTT.

The CDR3 region is CASSYSEDSDQETQYF. CDR3 nucleotide sequence: TGTGCCAGCAGTTACTCAGAGGACAGCGACCAAGAGACCCAGTACTTC. The chain employs TRBV6-5 and TRBJ2-5; a weak D match, TRBD1 (6 bases). V was shortened by 0 bases and J by 0 bases, with 11 bases between the two germline ends. The length of the CDR3 is 16 residues. Germline CDR1 reads MNHEY; CDR2 reads SVGAGI.

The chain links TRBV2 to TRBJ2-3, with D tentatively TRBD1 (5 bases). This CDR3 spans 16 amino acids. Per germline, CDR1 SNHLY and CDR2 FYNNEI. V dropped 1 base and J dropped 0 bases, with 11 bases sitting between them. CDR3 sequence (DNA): TGTGCCAGCAGTGAAGTAAGGGGCACCAGCACAGATACGCAGTATTTT. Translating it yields CASSEVRGTSTDTQYF.

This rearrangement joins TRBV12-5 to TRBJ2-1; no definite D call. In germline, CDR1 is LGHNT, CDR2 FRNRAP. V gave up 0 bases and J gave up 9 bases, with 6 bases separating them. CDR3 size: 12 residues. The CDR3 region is CASGLVFGEQFF. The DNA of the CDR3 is TGTGCTAGTGGTTTGGTATTCGGTGAGCAGTTCTTC.

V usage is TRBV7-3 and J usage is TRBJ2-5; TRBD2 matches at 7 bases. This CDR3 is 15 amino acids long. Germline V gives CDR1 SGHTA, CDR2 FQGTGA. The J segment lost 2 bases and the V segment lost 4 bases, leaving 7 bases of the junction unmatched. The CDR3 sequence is CASSSGASGQETQYF. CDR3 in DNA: TGTGCCAGCAGCTCTGGGGCTAGCGGACAAGAGACCCAGTACTTC.

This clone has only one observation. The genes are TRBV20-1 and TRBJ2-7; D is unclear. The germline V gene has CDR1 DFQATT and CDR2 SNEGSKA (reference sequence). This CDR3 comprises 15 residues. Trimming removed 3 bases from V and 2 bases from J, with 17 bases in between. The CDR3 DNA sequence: TGCAGTGCTAGTTTCCCCGGTGACACGACCTACGAGCAGTACTTC. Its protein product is CSASFPGDTTYEQYF.

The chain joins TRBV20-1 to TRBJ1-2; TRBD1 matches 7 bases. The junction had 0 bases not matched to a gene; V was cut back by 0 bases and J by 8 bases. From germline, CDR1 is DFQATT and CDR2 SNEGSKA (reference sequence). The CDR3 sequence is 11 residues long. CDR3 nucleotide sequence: TGCAGTGCTAGAGACAGGGGGGGCTACACCTTC. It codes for CSARDRGGYTF.

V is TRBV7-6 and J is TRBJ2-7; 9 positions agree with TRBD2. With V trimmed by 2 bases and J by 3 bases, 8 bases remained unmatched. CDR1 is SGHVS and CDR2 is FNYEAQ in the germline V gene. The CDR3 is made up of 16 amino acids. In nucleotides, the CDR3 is TGTGCCAGCAGCTTATTGCGGGAGGGCAAAAGCTACGAGCAGTACTTC. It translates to CASSLLREGKSYEQYF. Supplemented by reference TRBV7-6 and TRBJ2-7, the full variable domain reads GAGVSQSPRYKVTKRGQDVALRCDPISGHVSLYWYRQALGQGPEFLTYFNYEAQQDKSGLPNDRFSAERPEGSISTLTIQRTEQRDSAMYRCASSLLREGKSYEQYFGPGTRLTVT.

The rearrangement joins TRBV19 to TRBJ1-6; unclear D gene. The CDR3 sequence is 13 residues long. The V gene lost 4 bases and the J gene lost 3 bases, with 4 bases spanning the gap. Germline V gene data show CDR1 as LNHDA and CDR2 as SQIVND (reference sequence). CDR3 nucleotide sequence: TGTGCCAGTAGTAGGGGCTATAATTCACCCCTCCACTTT. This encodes CASSRGYNSPLHF.

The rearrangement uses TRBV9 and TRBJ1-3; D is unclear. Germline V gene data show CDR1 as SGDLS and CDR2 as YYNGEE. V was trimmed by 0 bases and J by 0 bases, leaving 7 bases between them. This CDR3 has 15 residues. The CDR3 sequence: CASSVGTNSGNTIYF. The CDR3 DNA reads TGTGCCAGCAGCGTAGGGACTAACTCTGGAAACACCATATATTTT.

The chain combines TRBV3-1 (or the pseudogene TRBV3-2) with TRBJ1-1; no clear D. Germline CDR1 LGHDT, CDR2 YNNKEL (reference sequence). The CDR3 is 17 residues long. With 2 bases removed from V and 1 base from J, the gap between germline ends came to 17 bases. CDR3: CASSQTLAGNPNTEAFF. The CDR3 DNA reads TGTGCCAGCAGCCAAACATTGGCTGGGAACCCGAACACTGAAGCTTTCTTT.

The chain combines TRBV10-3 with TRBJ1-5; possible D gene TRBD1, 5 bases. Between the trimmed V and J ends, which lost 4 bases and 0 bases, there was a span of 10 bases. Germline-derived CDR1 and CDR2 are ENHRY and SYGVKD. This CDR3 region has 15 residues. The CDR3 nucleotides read TGTGCCATCAGTGGAGACGGGGGTAGCAATCAGCCCCAGCATTTT. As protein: CAISGDGGSNQPQHF.

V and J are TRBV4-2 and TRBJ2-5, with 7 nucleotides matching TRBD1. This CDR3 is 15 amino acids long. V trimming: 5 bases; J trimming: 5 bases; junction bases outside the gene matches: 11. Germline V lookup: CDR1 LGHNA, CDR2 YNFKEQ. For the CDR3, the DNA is TGTGCCAGCAGCGAGGGGGCAGGGGGTTTGGAGACCCAGTACTTC. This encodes CASSEGAGGLETQYF.

DNA of the CDR3: TGTGCCAGCAGAGGACAGCTCTCTGGAAACACCATATATTTT. Translated: CASRGQLSGNTIYF. The genes are TRBV2 and TRBJ1-3; possibly TRBD1 for D (6 bases). V lost 6 bases and J lost 0, with 9 bases in between. The CDR3 is 14 residues long. Germline loops: CDR1 SNHLY, CDR2 FYNNEI.